Listed below are T cell receptor beta chains from one sample, sequenced in a study of CD8+CD57+ T cells in acquired aplastic anemia. TCRdb redid the calling of the reads with MiXCR, one entry per CDR3 protein. The sample lists 250,000 to 300,000 distinct CDR3 sequences; about 56% were seen once. Sequenced: sorted CD4+, CD8+, or CD8+CD57+ T cells (not recorded which) from PBMCs. Source of these receptors: a human donor with severe aplastic anemia or a healthy control (not recorded which). Both conserved end residues are part of each CDR3. Fields, in order: V gene, J gene, D gene, clone size, CDR3 protein, CDR3 DNA. D genes are given only for firm matches. Some rows have no size entry. The others give once, few or many, or a class for an expanded clone.

V: TRBV19
J: TRBJ2-7
D: NA
size: NA
CDR3: CASSPRGSFYEQYF
DNA: TGTGCCAGTAGTCCCCGGGGCAGCTTCTACGAGCAGTACTTC

V: TRBV6-5
J: TRBJ1-2
D: NA
size: many
CDR3: CASTAGVWGYTF
DNA: TGTGCCAGCACCGCGGGGGTGTGGGGCTACACCTTC

V: TRBV10-3
J: TRBJ2-7
D: NA
size: NA
CDR3: CASSESGRVYEQYF
DNA: TGTGCCAGCAGTGAATCAGGCAGGGTCTACGAGCAGTACTTC

V: TRBV20-1
J: TRBJ2-3
D: NA
size: NA
CDR3: CSARAGAHGTRTDTQYF
DNA: TGCAGTGCTAGAGCTGGGGCTCACGGAACTCGGACAGATACGCAGTATTTT

V: TRBV12-3/TRBV12-4
J: TRBJ2-7
D: NA
size: NA
CDR3: CASSRRDEQYF
DNA: TGTGCCAGCAGTCGTAGGGACGAGCAGTACTTC

V: TRBV5-1
J: TRBJ2-7
D: TRBD2
size: few
CDR3: CASSLGRGGLTYEQYF
DNA: TGCGCCAGCAGCTTGGGACGGGGGGGCTTGACGTACGAGCAGTACTTC

V: TRBV20-1
J: TRBJ2-7
D: TRBD1
size: NA
CDR3: CSASRTGGRNEQYF
DNA: TGCAGTGCTAGTAGAACAGGGGGCAGGAACGAGCAGTACTTC

V: TRBV4-2
J: TRBJ2-3
D: TRBD2
size: many
CDR3: CASSSQTSGGSDTQYF
DNA: TGTGCCAGCAGCTCTCAGACTAGCGGGGGGTCAGATACGCAGTATTTT

V: TRBV7-9
J: TRBJ2-3
D: TRBD1
size: many
CDR3: CASSSGTGGNTDTQYF
DNA: TGTGCCAGCAGCTCCGGGACAGGGGGTAACACAGATACGCAGTATTTT

V: TRBV12-3/TRBV12-4
J: TRBJ2-7
D: TRBD1
size: NA
CDR3: CASSLTGGDPSF
DNA: TGTGCCAGCAGTTTGACAGGGGGCGACCCTTCTTTC

V: TRBV7-2
J: TRBJ2-7
D: NA
size: NA
CDR3: CASSFSGVLEQYF
DNA: TGTGCCAGCAGCTTTTCAGGGGTACTCGAGCAGTACTTC

V: TRBV15
J: TRBJ1-4
D: NA
size: NA
CDR3: CATSLFGANEKLFF
DNA: TGTGCCACCAGTTTGTTCGGGGCTAATGAAAAACTGTTTTTT

V: TRBV7-2
J: TRBJ2-7
D: NA
size: once
CDR3: CASSPQTGTYEQYF
DNA: TGTGCCAGCAGCCCCCAGACAGGTACCTACGAGCAGTACTTC

V: TRBV27
J: TRBJ2-1
D: TRBD2
size: few
CDR3: CASSAGDHYNEQFF
DNA: TGTGCCAGCTCCGCGGGAGATCATTACAATGAGCAGTTCTTC

V: TRBV20-1
J: TRBJ2-3
D: TRBD2
size: NA
CDR3: CSATGLASTDTQYF
DNA: TGCAGTGCTACTGGACTAGCTAGCACAGATACGCAGTATTTT

V: TRBV18
J: TRBJ2-4
D: NA
size: once
CDR3: CASSPEGFLAKNIQYF
DNA: TGTGCCAGCTCACCAGAGGGGTTTCTAGCCAAAAACATTCAGTACTTC

V: TRBV27
J: TRBJ2-1
D: NA
size: NA
CDR3: CASSSSSWVSYNEQFF
DNA: TGTGCCAGCAGTTCGTCGAGTTGGGTCTCCTACAATGAGCAGTTCTTC

V: TRBV10-3
J: TRBJ2-2
D: NA
size: few
CDR3: CAIGRSGTNTGELFF
DNA: TGTGCCATCGGGCGATCCGGGACTAACACCGGGGAGCTGTTTTTT

V: TRBV12-3/TRBV12-4
J: TRBJ1-5
D: NA
size: NA
CDR3: CASSGLNSNQPQHF
DNA: TGTGCCAGCAGTGGGTTGAATAGCAATCAGCCCCAGCATTTT

V: TRBV20-1
J: TRBJ2-3
D: NA
size: once
CDR3: CSAREGGSTDTQYF
DNA: TGCAGTGCTAGAGAGGGGGGAAGCACAGATACGCAGTATTTT

V: TRBV10-3
J: TRBJ2-3
D: NA
size: NA
CDR3: CAISEGRGPTDTQYF
DNA: TGTGCCATCAGTGAAGGGCGGGGGCCCACAGATACGCAGTATTTT

V: TRBV7-2
J: TRBJ2-7
D: NA
size: NA
CDR3: CASSLGSPVPSYEQYF
DNA: TGTGCCAGCAGCTTAGGTAGCCCGGTCCCCTCCTACGAGCAGTACTTC

V: TRBV5-1
J: TRBJ1-2
D: TRBD1
size: once
CDR3: CASSLDIPTGGYGYTF
DNA: TGCGCCAGCAGCTTGGACATCCCGACAGGGGGTTATGGCTACACCTTC

V: TRBV5-8
J: TRBJ2-3
D: NA
size: few
CDR3: CASSLSRASSTDTQYF
DNA: TGTGCCAGCAGCTTAAGCAGGGCATCTAGCACAGATACGCAGTATTTT

V: TRBV19
J: TRBJ1-2
D: NA
size: NA
CDR3: CASSTLDSRFSYGYTF
DNA: TGTGCCAGTAGTACCCTGGACAGCCGTTTCTCCTATGGCTACACCTTC

V: TRBV19
J: TRBJ1-4
D: TRBD1
size: NA
CDR3: CASSTDRVHDEKLFF
DNA: TGTGCCAGTAGTACCGACAGGGTTCATGATGAAAAACTGTTTTTT

V: TRBV2
J: TRBJ2-1
D: TRBD2
size: NA
CDR3: CASSVGTSGINEQFF
DNA: TGTGCCAGCAGTGTGGGGACTAGCGGGATAAATGAGCAGTTCTTC

V: TRBV15
J: TRBJ2-1
D: NA
size: NA
CDR3: CATSRDVPGEQFF
DNA: TGTGCCACCAGCAGAGATGTCCCGGGCGAGCAGTTCTTC